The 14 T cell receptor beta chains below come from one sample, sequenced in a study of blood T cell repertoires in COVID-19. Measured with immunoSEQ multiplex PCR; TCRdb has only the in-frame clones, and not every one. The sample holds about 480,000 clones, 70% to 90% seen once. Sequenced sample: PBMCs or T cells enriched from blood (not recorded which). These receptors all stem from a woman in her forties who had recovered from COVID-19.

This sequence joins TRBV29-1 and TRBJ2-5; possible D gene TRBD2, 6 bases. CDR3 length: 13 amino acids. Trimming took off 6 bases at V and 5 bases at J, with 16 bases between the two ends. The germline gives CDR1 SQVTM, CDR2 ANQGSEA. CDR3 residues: CSVGGLRSETQYF. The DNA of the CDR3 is TGCAGCGTGGGGGGACTTCGGTCGGAGACCCAGTACTTC.

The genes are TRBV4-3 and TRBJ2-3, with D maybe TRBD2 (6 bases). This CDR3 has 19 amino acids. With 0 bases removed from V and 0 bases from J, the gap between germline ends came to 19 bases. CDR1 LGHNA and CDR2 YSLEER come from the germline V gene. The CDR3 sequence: CASSQDLVRAGPSTDTQYF. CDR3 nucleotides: TGCGCCAGCAGCCAAGATCTGGTACGAGCGGGCCCTAGCACAGATACGCAGTATTTT.

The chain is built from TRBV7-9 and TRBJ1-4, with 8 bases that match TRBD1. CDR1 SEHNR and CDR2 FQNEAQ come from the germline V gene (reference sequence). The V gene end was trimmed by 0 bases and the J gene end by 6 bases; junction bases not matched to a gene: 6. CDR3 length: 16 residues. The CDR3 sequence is CASSLARDRLDEKLFF. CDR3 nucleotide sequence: TGTGCCAGCAGCTTAGCGCGGGACAGGCTGGATGAAAAACTGTTTTTT.

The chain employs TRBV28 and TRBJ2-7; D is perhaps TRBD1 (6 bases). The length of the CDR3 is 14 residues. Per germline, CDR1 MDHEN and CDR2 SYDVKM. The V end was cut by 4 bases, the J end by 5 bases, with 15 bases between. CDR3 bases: TGTGCCAGCAGTTCTCCGGGACAATCCCACGAGCAGTACTTC. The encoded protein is CASSSPGQSHEQYF.

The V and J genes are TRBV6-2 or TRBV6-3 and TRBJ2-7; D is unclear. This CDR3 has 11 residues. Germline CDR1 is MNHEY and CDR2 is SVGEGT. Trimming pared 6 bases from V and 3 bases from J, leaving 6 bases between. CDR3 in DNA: TGTGCCAGCAGCTCACTCTACGAGCAGTACTTC. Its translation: CASSSLYEQYF.

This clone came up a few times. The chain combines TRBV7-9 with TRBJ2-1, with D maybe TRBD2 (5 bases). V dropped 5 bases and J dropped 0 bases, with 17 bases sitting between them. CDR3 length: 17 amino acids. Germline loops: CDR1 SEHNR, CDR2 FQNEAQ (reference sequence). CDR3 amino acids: CASSPGLSPISYNEQFF. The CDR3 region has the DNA TGTGCCAGCAGCCCAGGACTGTCACCGATCTCCTACAATGAGCAGTTCTTC.

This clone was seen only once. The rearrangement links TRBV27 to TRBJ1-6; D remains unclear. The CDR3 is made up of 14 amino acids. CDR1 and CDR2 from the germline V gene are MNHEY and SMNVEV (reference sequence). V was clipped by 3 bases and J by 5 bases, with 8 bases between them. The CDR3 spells CASSFGQDNSPLHF. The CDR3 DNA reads TGTGCCAGCAGTTTTGGGCAGGATAATTCACCCCTCCACTTT.

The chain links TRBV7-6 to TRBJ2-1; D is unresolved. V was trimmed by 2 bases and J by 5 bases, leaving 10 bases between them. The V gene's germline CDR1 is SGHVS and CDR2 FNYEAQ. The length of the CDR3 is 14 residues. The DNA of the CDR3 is TGTGCCAGCAGCTTAAACTCGGTCGACAATGAGCAGTTCTTC. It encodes CASSLNSVDNEQFF.

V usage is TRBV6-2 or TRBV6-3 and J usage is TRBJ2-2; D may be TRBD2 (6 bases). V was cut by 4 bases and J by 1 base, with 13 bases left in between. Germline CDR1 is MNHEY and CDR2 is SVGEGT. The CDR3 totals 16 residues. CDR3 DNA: TGTGCCAGCAGTTTCGTGATTAGCGGGAACACCGGGGAGCTGTTTTTT. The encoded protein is CASSFVISGNTGELFF.

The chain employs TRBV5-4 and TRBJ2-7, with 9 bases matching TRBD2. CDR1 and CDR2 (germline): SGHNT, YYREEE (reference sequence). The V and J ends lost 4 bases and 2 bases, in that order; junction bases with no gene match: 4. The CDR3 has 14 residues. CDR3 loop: CASSNSGGTYEQYF. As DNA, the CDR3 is TGTGCCAGCAGCAATAGCGGGGGAACCTACGAGCAGTACTTC.

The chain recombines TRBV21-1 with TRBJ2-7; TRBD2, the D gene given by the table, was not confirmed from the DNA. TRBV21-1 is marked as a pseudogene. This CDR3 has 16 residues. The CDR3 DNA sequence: TGTGCCAGCAGCAAAGCGGAGAACCGCCCGTCCTACGAGCAGTACTTC. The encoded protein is CASSKAENRPSYEQYF.

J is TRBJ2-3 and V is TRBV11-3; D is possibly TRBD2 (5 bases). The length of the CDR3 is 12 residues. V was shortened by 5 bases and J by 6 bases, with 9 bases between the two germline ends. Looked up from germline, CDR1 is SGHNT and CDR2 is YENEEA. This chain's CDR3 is CASSPRVDTQYF. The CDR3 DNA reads TGTGCCAGCAGCCCGCGGGTGGATACGCAGTATTTT.

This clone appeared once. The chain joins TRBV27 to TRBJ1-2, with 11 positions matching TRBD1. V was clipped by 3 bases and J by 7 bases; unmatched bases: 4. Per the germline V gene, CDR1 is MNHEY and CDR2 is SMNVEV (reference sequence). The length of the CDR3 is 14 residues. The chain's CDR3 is CASSFRDRGIGYTF. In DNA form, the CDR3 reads TGTGCCAGCAGTTTCCGGGACAGGGGGATTGGCTACACCTTC.

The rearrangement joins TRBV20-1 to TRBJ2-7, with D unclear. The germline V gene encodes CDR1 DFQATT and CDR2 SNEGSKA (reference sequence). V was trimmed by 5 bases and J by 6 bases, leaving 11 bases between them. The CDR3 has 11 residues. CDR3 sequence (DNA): TGCAGTGCTGCGATAGTTTCCGAGCAGTACTTC. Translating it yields CSAAIVSEQYF.